This T cell receptor beta chain was observed in a study of beta chain features in type 1 diabetes listed by TCRdb under 2018. Some background on the complete study: No differences in mean age, gender distribution, total cell number or subset yield were found between patients and healthy donors. A total of approximately 110,000,000 sorted cells were examined across all samples, and a strong correlation was observed between cell number per subset and RNA yield. The study compared the TCRB repertoires of sorted circulating CD4+ T cell subsets in recently diagnosed type 1 diabetes patients with those in matched healthy donors. Regulatory and stem cell-like memory subsets were obtained from only 8 patients and about eight healthy donors, while naive and central memory subsets were obtained from all 30 or so donors. Broader findings and caveats from the paper: Sequencing cDNA rather than genomic DNA could over-represent highly expressing activated cells, although activation and CD3 levels did not differ between groups. A moderate but significant shortening of TCRB CDR3 length was observed in type 1 diabetes patients in all four CD4+ subsets. Because small numbers of individuals were included in the HLA sub-analyses, any influence of HLA type on TCRB rearrangement was left unresolved. Fewer insertions and more nucleotide deletions at VDJ recombination sites were observed in patients with type 1 diabetes, implying thymic rearrangement abnormalities. Naive, central memory and regulatory TCRB repertoires appeared to be more alike among patients than among healthy donors. Shorter templates might be favored by PCR, yet because patient and control samples were amplified and corrected together, any such skew would affect both groups equally.

Each donor gave one peripheral blood draw, averaging roughly 100 mL, which was collected into heparinised tubes. A BD FACSAria II was used to sort naive, central memory, regulatory and stem cell-like memory CD4+ T cells with a panel that included CD45RO, CCR7, CD25, CD127, CD95 and CD27. All sorted populations exceeded 95% purity. PBMCs were isolated immediately by Lymphoprep density gradient centrifugation and stained directly without culture. To minimize batch effects, samples were stained and sorted in pairs, one healthy donor with one patient per experiment. All of the isolated RNA was reverse transcribed with the High Capacity cDNA Reverse Transcription Kit, so expressed TCRB transcripts were sequenced. Deep immunoSEQ sequencing was applied to naive, central memory and regulatory T cell samples, giving an average of roughly 3.5 million total reads per sample. Sorted cells were lysed in RLT buffer, and RNA was extracted using DNase-treated RNeasy Micro or Mini kits according to cell number. Each cell subset was processed separately to prevent cross-contamination, with patient and healthy donor samples processed together. Using the immunoSEQ multiplex PCR, TCRB sequences were amplified from cDNA into 87-bp fragments spanning the CDR3 region. Amplicons were sequenced on the Illumina HiSeq platform. In the paper's pipeline: Synthetic template baselines were used to correct PCR bias computationally, reads within Hamming distance 2 were collapsed together, and singletons that could not be merged were discarded. Reads were aligned against IMGT so that V, D and J genes, CDR3 length and insertions or deletions at six rearrangement sites could be assigned. Within each subset, clonotype counts were normalized to sorted cell number, and only after that were true diversity and Gini coefficients computed with the tcR R package. Repertoire sharing was quantified using the overlap coefficient calculated on TCRB nucleotide sequences. Out-of-frame TCRB sequences from naive cells were analyzed as a proxy for the pre-selection repertoire. Entries here come from immuneACCESS through TCRdb and include only in-frame sequences with V and J called. Some clones fail to appear in such tables; in the studies checked, an unresolved V gene covers under half of the shortfall, and the cause of the remainder is unknown. V and J calls plus clone size are reproduced from that table; the DNA served to infer D and trimming. The table for this sample lists around 240,000 clones; more than 9% of them were counted only once. 0.03% to 0.04% of the sample belongs to the ten largest clones.

This clone was recorded a few times. Its antigen is currently not known. Base qualities are not at hand, and no much larger clone is one base apart. The same CDR3 can be traced to other DNA sequences in this sample. After removal of 6 bases from V and 2 bases from J, the junction retains 1 base not matched to a gene. Based on the germline V gene, the CDR1 and CDR2 sequences are MNHNS and SASEGT. CDR3 length: 13 amino acids, cysteine to phenylalanine. Just CDR3 DNA is preserved here, 39 bases in frame from base 1. The chain was built from TRBV6-1 and TRBJ2-7, and 10 bases in between align with TRBD1. The material sequenced was naive CD4+ T cells from blood. The cell subset or site label on this specimen signifies: true naive CD4+ T cells. The TCR comes from a woman under 30 in good health. The CDR3: CASRGTGAYEQYF. The nucleotide sequence is TGTGCCAGCAGAGGGACAGGGGCCTACGAGCAGTACTTC.